This TCR beta chain originates from a study of cytomegalovirus exposure and HLA in healthy donors. Overall study results and limits: Clonal expansion was found to be greater in HLA-associated TCR beta chains than in equally common others in a later analysis. Both high specificity and high sensitivity reportedly marked the classifier's diagnosis of cytomegalovirus status. Being productive about 90% or about 30% of the time was typical of most TCR beta V segments in an earlier analysis.

Regarding this clone: Its antigen is as yet unknown.

Germline V gene lookup returns CDR1 MNHEY and CDR2 SMNVEV (reference sequence). The V segment lost 1 base and the J segment 6 bases; nucleotides outside the gene matches: 6. CDR3 size: 16 residues. Each donor was nominally healthy when sampled (though unrecorded immune exposures were likely). The PCR had 60 Vbeta and 13 Jbeta primers. TCRdb keeps only in-frame clones here, not all; method: immunoSEQ multiplex PCR. The table lists 120,000 or so clones, around four fifths of them singletons. This TCR was recovered from a woman aged 40 to 50 in good health and CMV-seropositive. The sample was PBMCs. The chain recombines TRBV27 with TRBJ2-2; 9 nucleotides agree with TRBD2. This chain's CDR3 is CASSLWAGGPSGELFF. The CDR3 DNA sequence: TGTGCCAGCAGTTTATGGGCGGGAGGGCCCTCCGGGGAGCTGTTTTTT.